Listed below are T cell receptor beta chains from one sample, sequenced in a study of CD8 T cells in ankylosing spondylitis. TCRdb independently ran MiXCR on the 5' RACE reads; one entry per CDR3 protein. Of a few hundred thousand distinct CDR3 sequences listed, about 20% are singletons. Source material: blood, either unsorted or a sorted T cell fraction (not recorded which). These receptor sequences come from a male donor with ankylosing spondylitis or in good health (not recorded which). Each CDR3 is given with its conserved first and last residue. Each record gives: V gene, D gene, J gene, clone size, CDR3 DNA, CDR3 protein. The D gene is left open where the match is weak. Clone size is stated in some rows and not others, as once, few, many or a class when expanded.

V gene: TRBV29-1; D gene: -; J gene: TRBJ2-7; clone size: -; CDR3 DNA: TGCAGCGTTGTCGGCCAGAACTCCTACGAGCAGTACTTC; CDR3 protein: CSVVGQNSYEQYF
V gene: TRBV29-1; D gene: TRBD2; J gene: TRBJ2-3; clone size: few; CDR3 DNA: TGCAGCGTTGAAGAGGTCAGGGAGACTAGCGGGAGGTTGGCAGATACGCAGTATTTT; CDR3 protein: CSVEEVRETSGRLADTQYF
V gene: TRBV6-1; D gene: -; J gene: TRBJ2-3; clone size: few; CDR3 DNA: TGTGCCAGCAGTCCCGGGACGTCTAGCACAGATACGCAGTATTTT; CDR3 protein: CASSPGTSSTDTQYF
V gene: TRBV9; D gene: -; J gene: TRBJ2-1; clone size: few; CDR3 DNA: TGTGCCAGCAGCGTCACCGGGACGGCGAACAATGAGCAGTTCTTC; CDR3 protein: CASSVTGTANNEQFF
V gene: TRBV7-2; D gene: -; J gene: TRBJ2-7; clone size: -; CDR3 DNA: TGTGCCAGCAGCTCCCGGGTAGACCCCTACGAGCAGTACTTC; CDR3 protein: CASSSRVDPYEQYF
V gene: TRBV5-1; D gene: -; J gene: TRBJ1-1; clone size: -; CDR3 DNA: TGCGCCAGCAGCCCCACGGCCAGTATGAACACTGAAGCTTTCTTT; CDR3 protein: CASSPTASMNTEAFF
V gene: TRBV11-2; D gene: TRBD1; J gene: TRBJ2-5; clone size: many; CDR3 DNA: TGTGCCAGCAGCTCGCTCGACAGGGCAGGGGGGACCCAGTACTTC; CDR3 protein: CASSSLDRAGGTQYF
V gene: TRBV11-3; D gene: -; J gene: TRBJ2-2; clone size: few; CDR3 DNA: TGTGCCAGCAGCTTAGACTCCAGGGGTGATCTGTTTTTT; CDR3 protein: CASSLDSRGDLFF
V gene: TRBV7-9; D gene: -; J gene: TRBJ2-7; clone size: -; CDR3 DNA: TGTGCCAGCAGCTTAGAGGTATCCGGTGACTCCTACGAGCAGTACTTC; CDR3 protein: CASSLEVSGDSYEQYF
V gene: TRBV4-1; D gene: TRBD2; J gene: TRBJ2-2; clone size: few; CDR3 DNA: TGCGCCAGCAGCCAAGATATGGCACTAGCGGGAGTCGGCGGGGAGCTGTTTTTT; CDR3 protein: CASSQDMALAGVGGELFF
V gene: TRBV7-8; D gene: -; J gene: TRBJ1-5; clone size: -; CDR3 DNA: TGTGCCAGCACCCAAGCGCCTATGAGGGTTGATCAGCCCCAGCATTTT; CDR3 protein: CASTQAPMRVDQPQHF
V gene: TRBV3-1; D gene: TRBD1; J gene: TRBJ2-2; clone size: -; CDR3 DNA: TGTGCCAGCAGCCAATTCAGGGACAGTAACACCGGGGAGCTGTTTTTT; CDR3 protein: CASSQFRDSNTGELFF
V gene: TRBV29-1; D gene: -; J gene: TRBJ2-1; clone size: few; CDR3 DNA: TGCAGCGTTATGGGGGCGGTGGAATCCTACAATGAGCAGTTCTTC; CDR3 protein: CSVMGAVESYNEQFF
V gene: TRBV4-3; D gene: TRBD1; J gene: TRBJ2-7; clone size: many; CDR3 DNA: TGCGCCAGCAGCCAAGATATGGACAGGGGCCACGAGCAGTACTTC; CDR3 protein: CASSQDMDRGHEQYF
V gene: TRBV4-3; D gene: TRBD2; J gene: TRBJ2-3; clone size: many; CDR3 DNA: TGCGCCAGCAGCCAAGGACTAGCGGGAAGAGACACAGATACGCAGTATTTT; CDR3 protein: CASSQGLAGRDTDTQYF
V gene: TRBV29-1; D gene: -; J gene: TRBJ2-1; clone size: few; CDR3 DNA: TGCAGCGCGCCGTTCGGGCGGGATGAGCAGTTCTTC; CDR3 protein: CSAPFGRDEQFF
V gene: TRBV29-1; D gene: -; J gene: TRBJ2-1; clone size: few; CDR3 DNA: TGCAGCGTTGATCCGGCCGCCTACAATGAGCAGTTCTTC; CDR3 protein: CSVDPAAYNEQFF
V gene: TRBV27; D gene: -; J gene: TRBJ1-4; clone size: few; CDR3 DNA: TGTGCCAGCAGTAAGTGGTTGAGTGCAACTAATGAAAAACTGTTTTTT; CDR3 protein: CASSKWLSATNEKLFF
V gene: TRBV12-3/TRBV12-4; D gene: -; J gene: TRBJ2-3; clone size: -; CDR3 DNA: TGTGCCAGCAGACCTGAGGCGGATAGCACAGATACGCAGTATTTT; CDR3 protein: CASRPEADSTDTQYF
V gene: TRBV5-1; D gene: TRBD1; J gene: TRBJ2-7; clone size: many; CDR3 DNA: TGTGCCAGCAGCTTGGGACAGGGCTCCTACGAGCAGTACTTC; CDR3 protein: CASSLGQGSYEQYF
V gene: TRBV20-1; D gene: TRBD2; J gene: TRBJ2-1; clone size: -; CDR3 DNA: TGCAGTGCTAGGACGGGAGGGGATTTATTAGAGCAGTTCTTC; CDR3 protein: CSARTGGDLLEQFF
V gene: TRBV12-3/TRBV12-4; D gene: TRBD1; J gene: TRBJ1-4; clone size: many; CDR3 DNA: TGTGCCAGCAGTCCTTACAGGGGACCTAATGAAAAACTGTTTTTT; CDR3 protein: CASSPYRGPNEKLFF
V gene: TRBV27; D gene: TRBD1; J gene: TRBJ1-2; clone size: few; CDR3 DNA: TGTGCCAGCAGTCACGGGACAGGCTATGGCTACACCTTC; CDR3 protein: CASSHGTGYGYTF
V gene: TRBV6-1; D gene: -; J gene: TRBJ2-7; clone size: few; CDR3 DNA: TGTGCCAGCAGTGAGAACCTGTGGCACCCCTACGAGCAGTACTTC; CDR3 protein: CASSENLWHPYEQYF
V gene: TRBV20-1; D gene: TRBD2; J gene: TRBJ2-3; clone size: few; CDR3 DNA: TGCAGTGCCCCGACCGGGACTAGCGGGAGGGATTTGGGCACAGATACGCAGTATTTT; CDR3 protein: CSAPTGTSGRDLGTDTQYF
V gene: TRBV6-5; D gene: -; J gene: TRBJ2-3; clone size: -; CDR3 DNA: TGTGCCAGCAGTTACACGCCTAGCACAGATACGCAGTATTTT; CDR3 protein: CASSYTPSTDTQYF
V gene: TRBV15; D gene: -; J gene: TRBJ1-5; clone size: -; CDR3 DNA: TGTGCCACCAGCCCCCGGGACTGGGACCCCCAGCATTTT; CDR3 protein: CATSPRDWDPQHF
V gene: TRBV5-1; D gene: TRBD2; J gene: TRBJ2-7; clone size: many; CDR3 DNA: TGCGCCAGCAGCTACCTAGCGGAGCACTACGAGCAGTACTTC; CDR3 protein: CASSYLAEHYEQYF
V gene: TRBV3-1; D gene: -; J gene: TRBJ2-7; clone size: -; CDR3 DNA: TGTGCCAGCAGAGGCAGCTACGAGCAGTACTTC; CDR3 protein: CASRGSYEQYF
V gene: TRBV27; D gene: TRBD1; J gene: TRBJ1-1; clone size: -; CDR3 DNA: TGTGCCAGCAGTCCGGGGACAGGGTTGGGCACTGAAGCTTTCTTT; CDR3 protein: CASSPGTGLGTEAFF
V gene: TRBV7-9; D gene: TRBD1; J gene: TRBJ2-7; clone size: few; CDR3 DNA: TGTGCCAGCGTTCCCCTGGGACAGACCTACGAGCAGTACTTC; CDR3 protein: CASVPLGQTYEQYF
V gene: TRBV3-1; D gene: -; J gene: TRBJ2-5; clone size: many; CDR3 DNA: TGTGCCAGCAGCCAAGATCTTGGCGGTTCCCCCAGCGCCCTCCAAGAGACCCAGTACTTC; CDR3 protein: CASSQDLGGSPSALQETQYF
V gene: TRBV29-1; D gene: -; J gene: TRBJ1-2; clone size: -; CDR3 DNA: TGCAGCGTTGAAGAGTCGACTACAGGCTATGGCTACACCTTC; CDR3 protein: CSVEESTTGYGYTF
V gene: TRBV5-1; D gene: TRBD2; J gene: TRBJ2-7; clone size: many; CDR3 DNA: TGCGCCAGCAGCTTCTTCCTCAGCGGGACCTTAGATGGAGAGCAGTACTTC; CDR3 protein: CASSFFLSGTLDGEQYF
V gene: TRBV29-1; D gene: TRBD1; J gene: TRBJ2-7; clone size: many; CDR3 DNA: TGCAGCGCCGCGGACAGGGGAGGGGACGAGCAGTACTTC; CDR3 protein: CSAADRGGDEQYF
V gene: TRBV29-1; D gene: -; J gene: TRBJ2-2; clone size: few; CDR3 DNA: TGCAGCGCTGGGAGAGCATCTGCCGGGGAGCTGTTTTTT; CDR3 protein: CSAGRASAGELFF
V gene: TRBV6-5; D gene: -; J gene: TRBJ2-5; clone size: many; CDR3 DNA: TGTGCCAGCAGTTACTCGTCACCTCAAGAGACCCAGTACTTC; CDR3 protein: CASSYSSPQETQYF
V gene: TRBV13; D gene: TRBD2; J gene: TRBJ2-1; clone size: few; CDR3 DNA: TGTGCCAGCAGCTTCGGACTAGCCGAAGAAAACAATGAGCAGTTCTTC; CDR3 protein: CASSFGLAEENNEQFF
V gene: TRBV4-3; D gene: -; J gene: TRBJ1-6; clone size: few; CDR3 DNA: TGCGCCAGCAGCCAAGTCTCAGACAGATTAAGCTCCTATAATTCACCCCTCCACTTT; CDR3 protein: CASSQVSDRLSSYNSPLHF
V gene: TRBV4-3; D gene: -; J gene: TRBJ1-1; clone size: few; CDR3 DNA: TGCGCCAGCAGCCAAGAATCTGATCCCACTGAAGCTTTCTTT; CDR3 protein: CASSQESDPTEAFF
V gene: TRBV4-2; D gene: -; J gene: TRBJ2-1; clone size: -; CDR3 DNA: TGTGCCAGCAGCGAAGACAGAGCCTACAATGAGCAGTTCTTC; CDR3 protein: CASSEDRAYNEQFF
V gene: TRBV29-1; D gene: -; J gene: TRBJ1-1; clone size: few; CDR3 DNA: TGCAGCGTTGAAATCACTGAAGCTTTCTTT; CDR3 protein: CSVEITEAFF
V gene: TRBV4-3; D gene: TRBD1; J gene: TRBJ2-2; clone size: many; CDR3 DNA: TGCGCCAGCAGCCAAGAGGGGACAGGGGGCGTAAGCCGGGAGCTGTTTTTT; CDR3 protein: CASSQEGTGGVSRELFF
V gene: TRBV29-1; D gene: TRBD1; J gene: TRBJ2-2; clone size: -; CDR3 DNA: TGCAGCGTTGAAGAAGGGCAGGGGGATAGCACCGGGGAGCTGTTTTTT; CDR3 protein: CSVEEGQGDSTGELFF
V gene: TRBV3-1; D gene: -; J gene: TRBJ2-2; clone size: few; CDR3 DNA: TGTGCCAGCAGCCTCGCCAGGACCTCGAACACCGGGGAGCTGTTTTTT; CDR3 protein: CASSLARTSNTGELFF
V gene: TRBV7-2; D gene: TRBD2; J gene: TRBJ2-7; clone size: -; CDR3 DNA: TGTGCCAGCAGCTTAGTGCCTAGCGGGAGTAGGTACGAGCAGTACTTC; CDR3 protein: CASSLVPSGSRYEQYF
V gene: TRBV6-5; D gene: -; J gene: TRBJ2-5; clone size: few; CDR3 DNA: TGTGCCAGCAGTTACGCTAAGACATACGCGACGGAGACCCAGTACTTC; CDR3 protein: CASSYAKTYATETQYF
V gene: TRBV29-1; D gene: -; J gene: TRBJ2-1; clone size: many; CDR3 DNA: TGCAGCGTTGAACCAGGCCGCAACAATGAGCAGTTCTTC; CDR3 protein: CSVEPGRNNEQFF
V gene: TRBV29-1; D gene: -; J gene: TRBJ2-1; clone size: few; CDR3 DNA: TGCAGCGGGGAACAGGGATACAATGAGCAGTTCTTC; CDR3 protein: CSGEQGYNEQFF
V gene: TRBV29-1; D gene: TRBD2; J gene: TRBJ2-1; clone size: many; CDR3 DNA: TGCAGCGCGGGACTAGCGGACTACAATGAGCAGTTCTTC; CDR3 protein: CSAGLADYNEQFF
V gene: TRBV6-2/TRBV6-3; D gene: -; J gene: TRBJ2-3; clone size: -; CDR3 DNA: TGTGCCAGCAGTTGGACTCGGGAGCTCCCAGATACGCAGTATTTT; CDR3 protein: CASSWTRELPDTQYF
V gene: TRBV20-1; D gene: TRBD1; J gene: TRBJ2-4; clone size: -; CDR3 DNA: TGCAGTGCTTGGGACAGGGAGCAAGCCAAAAACATTCAGTACTTC; CDR3 protein: CSAWDREQAKNIQYF
V gene: TRBV11-2; D gene: TRBD2; J gene: TRBJ2-3; clone size: few; CDR3 DNA: TGTGCCAGCAGCCCCGGGACTATACTCACAGATACGCAGTATTTT; CDR3 protein: CASSPGTILTDTQYF
V gene: TRBV27; D gene: TRBD2; J gene: TRBJ2-1; clone size: few; CDR3 DNA: TGTGCCAGCAGCCCCCTGGCGGGAGAAGCCTACAATGAGCAGTTCTTC; CDR3 protein: CASSPLAGEAYNEQFF
V gene: TRBV7-8; D gene: -; J gene: TRBJ2-5; clone size: -; CDR3 DNA: TGTGCCAGCAGCCCCCCCGACCGGCTGGCCCAGTACTTC; CDR3 protein: CASSPPDRLAQYF
V gene: TRBV29-1; D gene: -; J gene: TRBJ2-1; clone size: many; CDR3 DNA: TGCAGCGTTAAGACTAGTTTGGCCAATGAGCAGTTCTTC; CDR3 protein: CSVKTSLANEQFF
V gene: TRBV7-6; D gene: -; J gene: TRBJ2-3; clone size: few; CDR3 DNA: TGTGCCATCGGATTTACGAGCACAGATACGCAGTATTTT; CDR3 protein: CAIGFTSTDTQYF
V gene: TRBV15; D gene: -; J gene: TRBJ2-5; clone size: -; CDR3 DNA: TGTGCCACCAGCAGAGAACGACCTGAGACCCAGTACTTC; CDR3 protein: CATSRERPETQYF